This passage covers 25 T cell receptor beta chains from one sample sequenced in a study of T cell responses to AZD1222 COVID-19 vaccine. Clones were sequenced by immunoSEQ multiplex PCR, and TCRdb holds only the in-frame ones, with some missing. Of approximately 60,000 clones detected, approximately 80% appear once; the ten largest clones hold around 20%. This specimen consisted of peripheral blood, obtained on day 0 of AZD1222 vaccination. The receptor set was obtained from an adult in good health.

CDR3 nucleotides: TGCGCCAGCAGCTTGTTAGCGGGAGGAGATACGCAGTATTTT. Its protein is CASSLLAGGDTQYF. The chain links TRBV5-1 to TRBJ2-3; the match to TRBD2 covers 10 bases. The CDR3 consists of 14 residues. J gave up 5 bases and V 1 base, and 1 base lay outside the gene matches. The V gene's germline CDR1 is SGHRS and CDR2 YFSETQ.

The rearrangement links TRBV12-3 or TRBV12-4 to TRBJ2-7, with TRBD2 as a possible D gene (5 bases). The V and J ends lost 3 bases and 1 base respectively, with 7 bases between them. The CDR3 totals 13 residues. The CDR3 is CASSFEGSYEQYF. The DNA for the CDR3 is TGTGCCAGCAGTTTCGAGGGTTCCTACGAGCAGTACTTC.

This clone occurred once. The CDR3 loop is CASGLAGTEYTFF. The CDR3, as DNA: TGTGCTAGTGGTTTGGCTGGGACAGAGTACACGTTTTTT. The chain has TRBV12-5 and TRBJ1-4, with 7 bases aligning to TRBD1. The CDR3 runs to 13 residues. Germline values: CDR1 LGHNT, CDR2 FRNRAP. V shed 1 base and J 16 bases; nucleotides not matched to a gene: 9.

The chain is built from TRBV15 and TRBJ1-1; D is perhaps TRBD1 (5 bases). Trimming cost V 3 bases and J 6 bases, with 17 bases left between them. The CDR3 covers 15 residues. Germline V gene sequence: CDR1 LNHNV, CDR2 YYDKDF (reference sequence). As DNA, the CDR3 is TGTGCCACCAGCAGTCCCAACGGGGGGTACGCTGAAGCTTTCTTT. Translated, it gives CATSSPNGGYAEAFF.

The chain is built from TRBV30 and TRBJ1-1, with 7 bases matching TRBD1. This CDR3 has 12 amino acids. V dropped 5 bases and J dropped 4; count of bases not matched to a gene: 4. Per the germline V gene, CDR1 is GTSNPN and CDR2 is SVGIG (reference sequence). The CDR3 DNA is TGTGCCTGGTCCGCAGGGGGCACTGAAGCTTTCTTT. Amino acid sequence: CAWSAGGTEAFF.

The gene calls are TRBV2 and TRBJ2-3; D may match TRBD1 or TRBD2 (5 bases each). CDR1 is SNHLY, CDR2 FYNNEI, per germline. With 8 bases removed from V and 6 bases from J, the gap between germline ends came to 15 bases. The CDR3 runs to 13 residues. The CDR3 region has the DNA TGTGCCAGCGTAGAGGGGCCTATGGATACGCAGTATTTT. It is translated as CASVEGPMDTQYF.

V and J are TRBV5-4 and TRBJ2-1; 10 bases are a match to TRBD1. Germline loops: CDR1 SGHNT, CDR2 YYREEE (reference sequence). The CDR3 length is 15 residues. The J segment lost 4 bases and the V segment lost 3 bases, leaving 4 bases of the junction unmatched. DNA for the CDR3: TGTGCCAGCAGCTCACCGGGACAGGGGTACAATGAGCAGTTCTTC. This translates into CASSSPGQGYNEQFF.

This chain connects TRBV9 to TRBJ1-2; tentatively, D is TRBD1 (5 bases). Trimming shortened V by 0 bases and J by 8 bases, and 11 bases separated the two germline ends. The CDR3 length is 13 residues. CDR1 SGDLS and CDR2 YYNGEE come from the germline V gene. The DNA for the CDR3 is TGTGCCAGCAGCGTAGACACAGGAGGCGGCTACACCTTC. Its translation is CASSVDTGGGYTF.

DNA of the CDR3: TGCGCCAGCAGCCAAGGGATGTGGCGGAGCTCCTACAATGAGCAGTTCTTC. It codes for CASSQGMWRSSYNEQFF. The gene calls are TRBV4-1 and TRBJ2-1; D gene unclear. CDR1 is MGHRA and CDR2 is YSYEKL in the germline V gene. With 1 base removed from V and 0 bases from J, the gap between germline ends came to 13 bases. This CDR3 spans 17 amino acids.

The gene calls are TRBV5-6 and TRBJ2-7, with a tentative D call TRBD2 (6 bases). Trimming took 1 base from V and 4 from J, leaving 18 bases between them. This CDR3 is built from 16 residues. Germline V gives CDR1 SGHDT, CDR2 YYEEEE. The CDR3 DNA is TGTGCCAGCAGCTTGATGGGTGCGGAGCGGGTATACGAGCAGTACTTC. It encodes CASSLMGAERVYEQYF.

This clone was seen only a few times. The rearrangement links TRBV18 to TRBJ1-1; no definite D call. V shed 2 bases and J shed 5 bases, with 12 bases lying between them. Germline lookup yields CDR1 KGHSH and CDR2 LQKENI. The CDR3 length is 14 residues. The CDR3 region is CASSPVESSTEAFF. DNA for the CDR3: TGTGCCAGCTCACCAGTTGAATCAAGTACTGAAGCTTTCTTT.

About this clone itself: The junction does not match germline at one end; this may be a read error. The V call is TRBV7-9, the J call TRBJ2-1; D call uncertain. This CDR3 region has 11 residues. Germline values: CDR1 SEHNR, CDR2 FQNEAQ (reference sequence). CDR3 region: CADKALGEQFF. The CDR3 bases are TGCGCTGATAAGGCTCTTGGTGAGCAGTTCTTC.

The chain has TRBV19 and TRBJ2-7, with unresolved D. Trimming cost V 3 bases and J 3 bases, with 9 bases left between them. CDR1 LNHDA and CDR2 SQIVND come from the germline V gene (reference sequence). The CDR3 extends over 13 amino acids. The CDR3 sequence: CASSITRDYEQYF. The CDR3 DNA reads as TGTGCCAGTAGTATCACCCGAGACTACGAGCAGTACTTC.

The V and J genes are TRBV10-2 and TRBJ2-4; D is possibly TRBD2 (6 bases). Between the trimmed V and J ends, which lost 3 bases and 6 bases, there was a span of 18 bases. CDR3 length: 16 residues. CDR1 is WSHSY, CDR2 SAAADI, per germline. CDR3 sequence reads: CASSDPVGGERNIQYF. In DNA, the CDR3 is TGCGCCAGCAGTGATCCAGTCGGGGGAGAGAGAAACATTCAGTACTTC.

The chain couples TRBV28 to TRBJ1-5; a possible D gene is TRBD1 (6 bases). Germline lookup yields CDR1 MDHEN and CDR2 SYDVKM. This CDR3 has 15 amino acids. Trimming left V 7 bases short and J 4 bases short, with 17 bases between. As DNA, the CDR3 is TGTGCCAGCAAGGGGGGCGGGACACAGAATCAGCCCCAGCATTTT. It is translated as CASKGGGTQNQPQHF.

Here the CDR3 reads CASSPVGGDSNQPQHF. In DNA form, the CDR3 reads TGTGCCAGCAGCCCGGTTGGGGGGGATAGCAATCAGCCCCAGCATTTT. The J gene is TRBJ1-5, the V gene TRBV5-5; D may be TRBD1 (5 bases). Between the trimmed V and J ends, which lost 4 bases and 0 bases, there was a span of 14 bases. Per germline, CDR1 SGHKS and CDR2 YYEKEE (reference sequence). CDR3 length equals 16 residues.

This sequence joins TRBV6-5 and TRBJ1-1, with a possible D match to TRBD1 (6 bases). V was shortened by 7 bases and J by 1 base, with 13 bases between the two germline ends. CDR3 length equals 14 residues. Germline CDR1 and CDR2: MNHEY and SVGAGI. CDR3 in DNA: TGTGCCAGCAACCCACCGACAGGGAACACTGAAGCTTTCTTT. It encodes CASNPPTGNTEAFF.

The J gene is TRBJ2-3, the V gene TRBV5-6; tentatively, D is TRBD1 (6 bases). The V gene lost 0 bases and the J gene lost 0 bases, with 11 bases spanning the gap. The CDR3 length is 16 residues. Germline V CDR1 and CDR2: SGHDT, YYEEEE. The CDR3 loop reads CASSLEGDPSTDTQYF. The DNA for the CDR3 is TGTGCCAGCAGCTTGGAGGGGGATCCAAGCACAGATACGCAGTATTTT.

The chain recombines TRBV7-3 with TRBJ1-1, with 8 bases that match TRBD1. Trimming cost V 3 bases and J 2 bases; bases outside gene matches: 5. CDR3 size: 15 residues. Germline values: CDR1 SGHTA, CDR2 FQGTGA. The CDR3 bases are TGTGCCAGCAGCTTGACAGGGGCAGATAACACTGAAGCTTTCTTT. This codes for CASSLTGADNTEAFF.

V is TRBV11-2 and J is TRBJ2-5; possibly TRBD1 for D (5 bases). Germline V gene sequence: CDR1 SGHAT, CDR2 FQNNGV. This CDR3 contains 14 residues. Deletions cut 3 bases from V and 5 bases from J, with 13 bases between. CDR3 amino acids: CASSLGQPGETQYF. The CDR3 DNA follows: TGTGCCAGCAGCTTGGGGCAGCCCGGGGAGACCCAGTACTTC. Full variable domain (rest looked up from reference TRBV11-2 and TRBJ2-5): EAGVAQSPRYKIIEKRQSVAFWCNPISGHATLYWYQQILGQGPKLLIQFQNNGVVDDSQLPKDRFSAERLKGVDSTLKIQPAKLEDSAVYLCASSLGQPGETQYFGPGTRLLVL.

V usage is TRBV7-3 and J usage is TRBJ2-1; the match to TRBD2 covers 11 bases. Germline V CDR1 and CDR2: SGHTA, FQGTGA. J gave up 7 bases and V 2 bases, and 13 bases lay outside the gene matches. The CDR3 is made up of 18 amino acids. The CDR3 loop reads CASSLDDPSSGRKNEQFF. The CDR3 DNA follows: TGTGCCAGCAGCTTAGATGACCCTTCTAGCGGGAGGAAGAATGAGCAGTTCTTC.

The chain employs TRBV11-2 and TRBJ1-1; D gene uncertain. Germline CDR1 SGHAT, CDR2 FQNNGV. The CDR3 has 12 residues. V lost 3 bases and J lost 5, with 7 bases in between. The DNA of the CDR3 is TGTGCCAGCAGCTTGATTGGTACTGAAGCTTTCTTT. Amino acids: CASSLIGTEAFF.

The table lists this clone with a few counts. The genes are TRBV19 and TRBJ1-2; D unclear. This CDR3 is 15 amino acids long. V was trimmed by 3 bases and J by 0 bases, leaving 11 bases between them. Germline assignment: CDR1 LNHDA and CDR2 SQIVND (reference sequence). CDR3: CASSMDRPSNYGYTF. The CDR3 coding sequence is TGTGCCAGTAGTATGGACCGCCCTTCTAACTATGGCTACACCTTC.

The CDR3 DNA reads TGCAGCGCAGGGATGGCCGGACTCTATGGCTACACCTTC. This codes for CSAGMAGLYGYTF. J is TRBJ1-2 and V is TRBV29-1; D is possibly TRBD1 (5 bases). CDR1 is SQVTM, CDR2 ANQGSEA, per germline. The V end lost 7 bases, the J end lost 4 bases, and 16 bases lay between the germline ends. CDR3 length: 13 amino acids.

The chain is built from TRBV6-2 or TRBV6-3 and TRBJ1-5, with D possibly being TRBD1 (5 bases). The ends were cut back, 6 bases at V and 4 bases at J, with 31 bases in the middle. Per the germline V gene, CDR1 is MNHEY and CDR2 is SVGEGT. The CDR3 has 20 amino acids. The CDR3 loop reads CASSHRFSEPGRGSNQPQHF. The CDR3, as DNA: TGTGCCAGCAGCCATCGATTCAGTGAGCCGGGACGGGGATCTAATCAGCCCCAGCATTTT.